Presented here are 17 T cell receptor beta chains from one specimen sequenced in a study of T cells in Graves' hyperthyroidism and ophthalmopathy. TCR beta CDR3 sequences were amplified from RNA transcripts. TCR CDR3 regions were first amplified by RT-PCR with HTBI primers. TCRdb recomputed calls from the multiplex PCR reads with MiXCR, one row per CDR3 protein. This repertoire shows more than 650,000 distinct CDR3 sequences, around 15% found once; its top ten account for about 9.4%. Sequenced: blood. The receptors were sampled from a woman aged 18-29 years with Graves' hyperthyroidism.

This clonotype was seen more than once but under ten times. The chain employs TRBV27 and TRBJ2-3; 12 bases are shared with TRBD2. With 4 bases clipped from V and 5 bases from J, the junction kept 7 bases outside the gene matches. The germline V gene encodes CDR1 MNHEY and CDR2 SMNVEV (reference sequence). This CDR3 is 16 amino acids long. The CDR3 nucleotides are TGTGCCAGCAGTTCCAGGACTAGCGGGGCCCAAGATACGCAGTATTTT. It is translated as CASSSRTSGAQDTQYF.

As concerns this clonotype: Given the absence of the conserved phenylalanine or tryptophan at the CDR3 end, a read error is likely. In nucleotides, the CDR3 is TGTGCCAGCAGCTTAGACAGATTCTATGGCTACACCTTG. Translation gives CASSLDRFYGYTL. This chain connects TRBV11-2 to TRBJ1-2, with D unresolved. The CDR3 has 13 amino acids. The germline V gene has CDR1 SGHAT and CDR2 FQNNGV. V was shortened by 0 bases and J by 4 bases, with 6 bases between the two germline ends.

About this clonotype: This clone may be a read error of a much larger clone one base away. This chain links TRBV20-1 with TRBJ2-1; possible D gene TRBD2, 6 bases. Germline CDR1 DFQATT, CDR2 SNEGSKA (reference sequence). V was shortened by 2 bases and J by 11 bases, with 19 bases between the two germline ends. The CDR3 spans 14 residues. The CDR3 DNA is TGCAGTGCTAGAAGGGGAACCGGGACTCAAAAGCAGTTCTTC. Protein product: CSARRGTGTQKQFF.

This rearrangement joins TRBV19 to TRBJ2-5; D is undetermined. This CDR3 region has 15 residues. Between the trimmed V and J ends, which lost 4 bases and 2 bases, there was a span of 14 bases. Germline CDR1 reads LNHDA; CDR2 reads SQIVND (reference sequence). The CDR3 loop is CASSSSRSGQETQYF. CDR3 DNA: TGTGCCAGTAGTAGTAGCCGGAGTGGGCAAGAGACCCAGTACTTC.

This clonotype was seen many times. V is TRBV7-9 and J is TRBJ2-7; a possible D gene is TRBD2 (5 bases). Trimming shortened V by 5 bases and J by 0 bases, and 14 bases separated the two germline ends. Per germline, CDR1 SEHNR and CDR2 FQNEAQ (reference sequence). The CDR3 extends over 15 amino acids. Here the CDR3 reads CASSGMGRDSYEQYF. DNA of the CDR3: TGTGCCAGCAGCGGGATGGGTCGGGACTCCTACGAGCAGTACTTC.

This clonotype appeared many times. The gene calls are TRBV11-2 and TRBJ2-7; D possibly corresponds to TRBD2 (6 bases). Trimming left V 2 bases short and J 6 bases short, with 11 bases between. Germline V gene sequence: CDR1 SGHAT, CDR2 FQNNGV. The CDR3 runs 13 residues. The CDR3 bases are TGTGCCAGCAGCTTACAGGGACTGGGCGAGCAGTACTTC. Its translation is CASSLQGLGEQYF.

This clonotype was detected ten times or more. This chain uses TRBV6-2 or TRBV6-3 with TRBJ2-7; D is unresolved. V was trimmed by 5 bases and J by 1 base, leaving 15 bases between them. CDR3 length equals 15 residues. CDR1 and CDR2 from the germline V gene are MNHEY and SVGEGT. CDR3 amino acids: CASSSAWTESYEQYF. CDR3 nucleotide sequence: TGTGCCAGCAGTAGCGCATGGACGGAATCCTACGAGCAGTACTTC.

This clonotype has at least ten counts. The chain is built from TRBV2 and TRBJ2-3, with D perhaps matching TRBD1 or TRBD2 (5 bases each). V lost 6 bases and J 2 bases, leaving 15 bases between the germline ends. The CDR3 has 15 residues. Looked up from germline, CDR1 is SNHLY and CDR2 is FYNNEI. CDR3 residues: CASSGTGPITDTQYF. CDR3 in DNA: TGTGCCAGCAGCGGAACGGGGCCGATCACAGATACGCAGTATTTT. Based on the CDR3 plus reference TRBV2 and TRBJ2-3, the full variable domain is EPEVTQTPSHQVTQMGQEVILRCVPISNHLYFYWYRQILGQKVEFLVSFYNNEISEKSEIFDDQFSVERPDGSNFTLKIRSTKLEDSAMYFCASSGTGPITDTQYFGPGTRLTVL.

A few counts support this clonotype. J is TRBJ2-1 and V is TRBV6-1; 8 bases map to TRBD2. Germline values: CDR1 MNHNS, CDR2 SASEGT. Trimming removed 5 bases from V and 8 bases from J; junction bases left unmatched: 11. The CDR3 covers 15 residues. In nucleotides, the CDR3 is TGTGCCAGCAGTACCCCCGGCGGGAGGATCGATGAGCAGTTCTTC. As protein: CASSTPGGRIDEQFF.

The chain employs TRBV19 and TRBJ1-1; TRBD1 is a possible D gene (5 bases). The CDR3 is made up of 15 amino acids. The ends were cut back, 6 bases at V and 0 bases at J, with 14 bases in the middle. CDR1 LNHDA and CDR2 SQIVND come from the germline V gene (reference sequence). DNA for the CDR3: TGTGCCAGTAGGTCCTCGGGACTCATGAACACTGAAGCTTTCTTT. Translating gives CASRSSGLMNTEAFF.

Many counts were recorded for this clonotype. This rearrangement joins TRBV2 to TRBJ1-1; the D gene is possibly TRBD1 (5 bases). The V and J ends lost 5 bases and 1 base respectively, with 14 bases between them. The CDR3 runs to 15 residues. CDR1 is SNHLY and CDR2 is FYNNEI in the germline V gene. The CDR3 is CASSPGGTANTEAFF. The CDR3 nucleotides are TGTGCCAGCAGTCCGGGGGGGACGGCGAACACTGAAGCTTTCTTT.

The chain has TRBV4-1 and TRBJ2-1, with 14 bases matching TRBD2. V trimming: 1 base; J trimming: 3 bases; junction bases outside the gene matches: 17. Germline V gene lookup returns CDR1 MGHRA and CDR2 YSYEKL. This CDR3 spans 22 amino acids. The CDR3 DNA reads TGCGCCAGCAGCCAAGGCTCGTCGAGCGGGACTAGCGGGAGACGCGGCTACAATGAGCAGTTCTTC. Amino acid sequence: CASSQGSSSGTSGRRGYNEQFF.

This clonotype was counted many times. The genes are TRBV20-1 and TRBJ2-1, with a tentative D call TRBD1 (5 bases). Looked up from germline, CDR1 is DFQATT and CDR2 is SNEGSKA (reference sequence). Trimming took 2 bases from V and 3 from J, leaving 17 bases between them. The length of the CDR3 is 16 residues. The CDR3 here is CSARSRRTTGYNEQFF. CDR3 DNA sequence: TGCAGTGCTAGATCACGAAGGACAACGGGCTACAATGAGCAGTTCTTC.

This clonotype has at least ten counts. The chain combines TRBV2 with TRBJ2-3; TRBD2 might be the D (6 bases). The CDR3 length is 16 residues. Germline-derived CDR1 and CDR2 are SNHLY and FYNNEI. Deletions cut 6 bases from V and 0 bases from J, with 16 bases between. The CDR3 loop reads CASSDPGGISTDTQYF. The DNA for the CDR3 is TGTGCCAGCAGCGACCCGGGCGGGATTAGCACAGATACGCAGTATTTT.

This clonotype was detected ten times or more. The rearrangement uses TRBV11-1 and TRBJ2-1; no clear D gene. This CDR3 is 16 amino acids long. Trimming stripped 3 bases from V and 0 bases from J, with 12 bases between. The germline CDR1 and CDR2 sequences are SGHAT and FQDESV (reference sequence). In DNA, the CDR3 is TGTGCCAGCAGCTTCACGTCCCCTAGCTCCTACAATGAGCAGTTCTTC. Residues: CASSFTSPSSYNEQFF.

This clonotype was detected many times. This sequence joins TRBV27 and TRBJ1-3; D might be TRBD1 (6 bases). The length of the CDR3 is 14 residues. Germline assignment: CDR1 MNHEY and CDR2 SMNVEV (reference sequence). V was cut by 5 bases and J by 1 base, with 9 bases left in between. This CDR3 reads CASSPRGSGNTIYF. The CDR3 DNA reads TGTGCCAGCAGTCCGAGGGGGTCTGGAAACACCATATATTTT.

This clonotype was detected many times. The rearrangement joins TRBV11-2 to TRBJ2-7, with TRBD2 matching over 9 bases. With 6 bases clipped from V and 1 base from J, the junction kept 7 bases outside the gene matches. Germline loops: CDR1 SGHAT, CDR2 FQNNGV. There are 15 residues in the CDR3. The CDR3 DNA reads TGTGCCAGCAGACTCCTAGCGGGACCTTCCTACGAGCAGTACTTC. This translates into CASRLLAGPSYEQYF.